This T cell receptor (beta chain) is drawn from a study of early T cells in non-severe SARS-CoV-2 infection. Study-level findings and limits: Comparison of clonotypes with VDJdb favored anti-spike CD8 responses while missing private and CD4 specificities.

Unique molecular identifiers were attached to individual cDNA molecules. TCRdb re-derived calls from the 5' RACE reads in MiXCR, one entry per CDR3 protein. The sample lists 98,000 or so distinct CDR3 sequences, 11% occurring once. The CDR3 contains 15 residues. Between the trimmed V and J ends, which lost 6 bases and 4 bases, there was a span of 15 bases. Germline-derived CDR1 and CDR2 are MNHEY and SMNVEV (reference sequence). About this clonotype itself: Its antigen is currently unknown.

The sequence came from an adult who was a healthcare worker with PCR-confirmed SARS-CoV-2 infection or an uninfected control (not recorded which). Sequenced: whole blood. The chain recombines TRBV27 with TRBJ1-4; tentatively, D is TRBD1 (6 bases). The DNA for the CDR3 is TGTGCCAGCAGCCTCCGGACAGACAGTAATGAAAAACTGTTTTTT. Translated, it gives CASSLRTDSNEKLFF.